These T cell receptor beta chains were read from a single sample in a study of Ad26.COV2.S vaccination and SARS-CoV-2 variants. Only in-frame clones appear in the TCRdb table, and some are missing; sequencing was by immunoSEQ multiplex PCR. The repertoire has approximately 420,000 clones, 70% to 90% of them found once; the top ten carry approximately 4%. The sample here was peripheral blood, taken in a trial of Ad26.COV2.S vaccine versus placebo. These receptors originate from a person aged 18-60 years who received the Ad26.COV2.S COVID-19 vaccine or a placebo. Each CDR3 is given with its conserved first and last residue. The D gene is left open where the match is weak. The size entry is marked missing in some rows and otherwise reads once, few, many or a size class.

cdr3_nt cdr3_aa cdr3_length v_call clone_size j_call d_call
TGCAGCGCATTACAGGGTTCGGCCGGGGAGCTGTTTTTT CSALQGSAGELFF 13 TRBV29-1 . TRBJ2-2 .
TGTGCCAGCAGACCCAGGGGGCTGGGTGAAAAACTGTTTTTT CASRPRGLGEKLFF 14 TRBV28 . TRBJ1-4 TRBD1
TGTGCCAGCAGTTACTACGCCACCGGGGAGCTGTTTTTT CASSYYATGELFF 13 TRBV6-2/TRBV6-3 . TRBJ2-2 .
TGTGCCAGCAGCTTCGAAACAGGAACCACAGAGACCCAGTACTTC CASSFETGTTETQYF 15 TRBV11-2 . TRBJ2-5 .
TGTGCCAGCAGCTTAGCTGCTAGCGGGGGGTGGAATGAGCAGTTCTTC CASSLAASGGWNEQFF 16 TRBV11-3 . TRBJ2-1 TRBD2
TGTGCCAGCAGCCCGGACAGGAGCTCCTACGAGCAGTACTTC CASSPDRSSYEQYF 14 TRBV5-4 . TRBJ2-7 TRBD1
TGTGCCAGCAGATCCGGGACGTTATCCTACGAGCAGTACTTC CASRSGTLSYEQYF 14 TRBV6-6 . TRBJ2-7 .
TGTGCCATCCGGACAGACAACACCGGGGAGCTGTTTTTT CAIRTDNTGELFF 13 TRBV6-5 . TRBJ2-2 .
TGTGCCAGCACTCCACCGGGACAGGGGGCCCCTAGCACAGATACGCAGTATTTT CASTPPGQGAPSTDTQYF 18 TRBV28 . TRBJ2-3 TRBD1
TGTGCCACCAGTGAAGGGCCGAACACTGAAGCTTTCTTT CATSEGPNTEAFF 13 TRBV24-1 . TRBJ1-1 .
TGTGCCAGCAGCTTGGAGTCTAGAATTACAGATACGCAGTATTTT CASSLESRITDTQYF 15 TRBV5-4 . TRBJ2-3 .
TGTGCCAGCAGTGGGCCGGGGGGTCCGAACACTGAAGCTTTCTTT CASSGPGGPNTEAFF 15 TRBV2 . TRBJ1-1 .
TGTGCCAGTAGTATACGGGGTGCCCTCGGCGGAGGGGAGACCCAGTACTTC CASSIRGALGGGETQYF 17 TRBV19 . TRBJ2-5 .
TGTGCCAGCAGCGTAGATTTAGGGAACACTGAAGCTTTCTTT CASSVDLGNTEAFF 14 TRBV9 . TRBJ1-1 .
TGTGCCAGCAGTGAAGCGATCGGGGGACTCTCTGGAAACACCATATATTTT CASSEAIGGLSGNTIYF 17 TRBV6-1 once TRBJ1-3 .
TGTGCCAGCAGTCACGGCCCCCACACGACCCAGTACTTC CASSHGPHTTQYF 13 TRBV12-3/TRBV12-4 . TRBJ2-5 .
TGTGCCAGCCGGAAAACGGTCGGTGCTGAAGCTTTCTTT CASRKTVGAEAFF 13 TRBV19 . TRBJ1-1 .
TGTGCCAGCAGTTTAACGGCGGATACGCAGTATTTT CASSLTADTQYF 12 TRBV12-3/TRBV12-4 . TRBJ2-3 .
TGTGCCAGCAGCCCTAGACTAGCTGCCTTCGAGCAGTACTTC CASSPRLAAFEQYF 14 TRBV11-2 . TRBJ2-7 TRBD2
TGTGCCACCAGTGACGGGGGGATGTCTGAAGCTTTCTTT CATSDGGMSEAFF 13 TRBV24-1 . TRBJ1-1 .
TGTGCCAGCAGCCCCCCGACAGCTTACGGCACAGATACGCAGTATTTT CASSPPTAYGTDTQYF 16 TRBV7-2 . TRBJ2-3 .
TGTGCCAGCAGTTCCCCGGGGGATACAAACACCGGGGAGCTGTTTTTT CASSSPGDTNTGELFF 16 TRBV27 . TRBJ2-2 .
TGTGCCAGCAGCCAAGCCTACGAGCAGTACTTC CASSQAYEQYF 11 TRBV5-8 once TRBJ2-7 .
TGTGCCAGCAGCTTAAAGGCGGGCATCTCTGGAAACACCATATATTTT CASSLKAGISGNTIYF 16 TRBV7-8 . TRBJ1-3 .
TGTGCCAGTAGTATATTCGGCTCTCCGGGGGCCCAGTACTTC CASSIFGSPGAQYF 14 TRBV19 . TRBJ2-5 .
TGTGCCAGCAGCCAAGACGTCGGGGGGCCTTTTTTACCACAAGAGACCCAGTACTTC CASSQDVGGPFLPQETQYF 19 TRBV3-1/TRBV3-2 . TRBJ2-5 .
TGTGCCAGTAGTGAGGAGGTGGGGGACACTGAAGCTTTCTTT CASSEEVGDTEAFF 14 TRBV19 . TRBJ1-1 .
TGTGCCAGCCCAGAGGCAGGTAGCACAGATACGCAGTATTTT CASPEAGSTDTQYF 14 TRBV21-1 . TRBJ2-3 .
TGCGCCAGCAGCTTGGGTGAGCGTAATTCACCCCTCCACTTT CASSLGERNSPLHF 14 TRBV5-1 few TRBJ1-6 .
TGTGCCAGCAGTGACGAGCAGTACTTC CASSDEQYF 9 TRBV6-4 . TRBJ2-7 .
TGTGCCAGTAGTATATTCCCCCACGAGGAAGGGGCCGGGGAGCTGTTTTTT CASSIFPHEEGAGELFF 17 TRBV19 once TRBJ2-2 .
TGTGCCAGCAGTTTAGGGAACACTGAAGCTTTCTTT CASSLGNTEAFF 12 TRBV28 . TRBJ1-1 .
TGTGCCAGCAGCTTATTGGACATAGCTCGGAGGAGCAATCAGCCCCAGCATTTT CASSLLDIARRSNQPQHF 18 TRBV7-3 . TRBJ1-5 .
TGTGCCAGCAGCGTAGGAGCTAGCGGGGGGGTGTCAGATACGCAGTATTTT CASSVGASGGVSDTQYF 17 TRBV9 once TRBJ2-3 TRBD2
TGTGCAAGTCGCTTAGGTGCAGGGCCCTACGAGCAGTACTTC CASRLGAGPYEQYF 14 TRBV12-2 . TRBJ2-7 .
TGTGCCAGCAGCTTTAGCGGCACCGGGGAGCTGTTTTTT CASSFSGTGELFF 13 TRBV7-2 . TRBJ2-2 .
TGTGCCAGCGGGCGGGGGGGAGTTACTGAAGCTTTCTTT CASGRGGVTEAFF 13 TRBV27 . TRBJ1-1 .
TGTGCCAGCAGCGTAGGGTCAGACAGCTACGAGCAGTACTTC CASSVGSDSYEQYF 14 TRBV9 . TRBJ2-7 .
TGTGCCAGCATGAGCGGAAACACTGAAGCTTTCTTT CASMSGNTEAFF 12 TRBV6-5 . TRBJ1-1 .
TGTGCCAGCAGCCGGGGAGGGGGTACCTTTGAAGCTTTCTTT CASSRGGGTFEAFF 14 TRBV13 . TRBJ1-1 .